The 30 T cell receptor beta chains reported below all come from one sample, sequenced in a study of low-dose radiotherapy and immunotherapy resistance in tumors (dated by TCRdb to between 2021 and 2024). The sequencing machine was an Illumina HiSeq 2500. To make first-strand cDNA, Superscript III was used along with a set of TRAV- and TRBV-specific primers so that both the TCRalpha and TCRbeta chains were covered. TCRs were amplified with Phusion for roughly 20 PCR cycles using a constant-region primer together with the adapter attached to the V primers. The public reads were quality trimmed at Q25 with fastp and then assembled into clones with MiXCR by TCRdb, keeping productive beta chains. CDR3 protein duplicates are merged, each entry listing the most common genes and DNA. The sample yields around 83,000 distinct CDR3 sequences; approximately 20% were counted once. The ten largest account for around 6.1% of the sample.

In the paper's terms, the time point label means: before trial treatment. Material: PBMCs, obtained before treatment. Every receptor here comes from a male donor with prostate cancer.

This clonotype was detected ten times or more. The chain is built from TRBV5-8 and TRBJ2-1; the match to TRBD2 covers 11 bases. The CDR3 is 15 amino acids. Trimming took 4 bases from V and 4 from J; bases not matched to a gene: 4. CDR1 SGHTS and CDR2 YDEGEE come from the germline V gene. CDR3 in DNA: TGTGCCAGCAGCGCTAGCGGGAGGACGTACAATGAGCAGTTCTTC. It codes for CASSASGRTYNEQFF.

There are many counts of this clonotype. V gene TRBV19 combines with J gene TRBJ1-1; D call uncertain. The V end lost 6 bases, the J end lost 0 bases, and 11 bases lay between the germline ends. CDR3 length: 14 amino acids. The germline V gene encodes CDR1 LNHDA and CDR2 SQIVND (reference sequence). The CDR3 here is CASSTPEMNTEAFF. CDR3 nucleotides: TGTGCCAGTAGCACACCCGAAATGAACACTGAAGCTTTCTTT. Filled out from reference TRBV19 and TRBJ1-1, the complete variable domain reads DGGITQSPKYLFRKEGQNVTLSCEQNLNHDAMYWYRQDPGQGLRLIYYSQIVNDFQKGDIAEGYSVSREKKESFPLTVTSAQKNPTAFYLCASSTPEMNTEAFFGQGTRLTVV.

This clonotype was seen many times. V gene TRBV4-1 combines with J gene TRBJ1-6; D is ambiguous. Trimming stripped 0 bases from V and 7 bases from J, with 4 bases between. The CDR3 runs 13 residues. Germline CDR1 MGHRA, CDR2 YSYEKL. The CDR3 DNA follows: TGCGCCAGCAGCCAAGATCCCAATTCACCCCTCCACTTT. Its protein product is CASSQDPNSPLHF.

Many counts were recorded for this clonotype. The rearrangement joins TRBV19 to TRBJ2-2; TRBD2 matches at 8 bases. Germline V gene sequence: CDR1 LNHDA, CDR2 SQIVND (reference sequence). The junction had 8 bases not matched to a gene; V was cut back by 5 bases and J by 6 bases. The CDR3 is 15 residues long. The CDR3 reads CASSQRTSPAGELFF. The CDR3 DNA reads TGTGCCAGTAGTCAGCGGACTAGCCCGGCCGGGGAGCTGTTTTTT.

This clonotype was detected many times. The chain combines TRBV2 with TRBJ2-1, with D possibly TRBD1 on 6 matching bases. This CDR3 is 15 amino acids long. Germline CDR1 reads SNHLY; CDR2 reads FYNNEI. Trimming removed 4 bases at V and 0 bases at J, with 10 bases between. CDR3 in amino acids: CASSGGPSSYNEQFF. The CDR3 DNA sequence: TGTGCCAGCAGTGGGGGGCCCAGCTCCTACAATGAGCAGTTCTTC.

The chain recombines TRBV12-3 or TRBV12-4 with TRBJ2-7; D may be TRBD2 (5 bases). This CDR3 has 13 amino acids. V was trimmed by 3 bases and J by 2 bases, leaving 8 bases between them. The CDR3 sequence: CASSLTGAYEQYF. In DNA, the CDR3 is TGTGCCAGCAGTTTGACCGGGGCCTACGAGCAGTACTTC.

This clonotype showed up just a few times. The chain employs TRBV28 and TRBJ2-5; no firm D call. CDR1 MDHEN and CDR2 SYDVKM come from the germline V gene. The CDR3 runs 16 residues. The V end lost 2 bases, the J end lost 3 bases, and 16 bases lay between the germline ends. The CDR3 sequence is CASSLEPAGFKETQYF. CDR3 in DNA: TGTGCCAGCAGTTTAGAGCCAGCTGGATTTAAAGAGACCCAGTACTTC.

This clonotype was detected ten times or more. The rearrangement uses TRBV14 and TRBJ2-7; 10 positions match TRBD1. Germline CDR1 SGHDN, CDR2 FVKESK. The length of the CDR3 is 14 residues. V shed 0 bases and J 5 bases; nucleotides not matched to a gene: 1. The CDR3: CASSQETGGDEQYF. Here the CDR3 DNA reads TGTGCCAGCAGCCAAGAGACAGGGGGCGACGAGCAGTACTTC.

The rearrangement links TRBV5-1 to TRBJ1-2; no clear D gene. Trimming pared 8 bases from V and 8 bases from J, leaving 25 bases between. This CDR3 region has 15 residues. CDR1 is SGHRS and CDR2 is YFSETQ in the germline V gene. CDR3 loop: CASREGAPGSDGYTF. CDR3 bases: TGCGCCAGTCGCGAGGGAGCCCCGGGTAGCGACGGCTACACCTTC.

This clonotype was found many times. The chain carries TRBV2 and TRBJ1-2, with D possibly being TRBD1 (6 bases). The V gene's germline CDR1 is SNHLY and CDR2 FYNNEI. Trimming shortened V by 4 bases and J by 10 bases, and 13 bases separated the two germline ends. The CDR3 extends over 12 amino acids. CDR3: CASSVDRGDYTF. The DNA for the CDR3 is TGTGCCAGCAGTGTGGACAGAGGTGACTACACCTTC.

This clonotype showed up many times. The chain carries TRBV3-1 and TRBJ2-2, with 8 bases identical to TRBD1. V gave up 0 bases and J gave up 4 bases; unmatched junction bases: 10. The length of the CDR3 is 18 residues. Germline V CDR1 and CDR2: LGHDT, YNNKEL (reference sequence). The CDR3 coding sequence is TGTGCCAGCAGCCAAGAGGGCCCAGGGGGCCGGGGCACCGGGGAGCTGTTTTTT. Its translation: CASSQEGPGGRGTGELFF. Combining the CDR3 with reference TRBV3-1 and TRBJ2-2 gives the whole variable domain DTAVSQTPKYLVTQMGNDKSIKCEQNLGHDTMYWYKQDSKKFLKIMFSYNNKELIINETVPNRFSPKSPDKAHLNLHINSLELGDSAVYFCASSQEGPGGRGTGELFFGEGSRLTVL.

This clonotype was recorded many times. This chain links TRBV20-1 with TRBJ2-1; 11 bases map to TRBD1. CDR1 and CDR2 (germline): DFQATT, SNEGSKA (reference sequence). Trimming took 5 bases from V and 13 from J; bases not matched to a gene: 4. This CDR3 is built from 11 residues. The CDR3 bases are TGCAGTGCTCGATGGACAGGGGGCCAGTTCTTC. Its translation is CSARWTGGQFF.

This clonotype appeared many times. The gene calls are TRBV6-1 and TRBJ2-7, with 9 bases lining up with TRBD1. Germline CDR1 and CDR2: MNHNS and SASEGT. The J segment lost 9 bases and the V segment lost 4 bases, leaving 19 bases of the junction unmatched. The CDR3 extends over 17 amino acids. The chain's CDR3 is CASSGKRRGQGSLGQYF. The CDR3 coding sequence is TGTGCCAGCAGTGGGAAACGCCGGGGACAGGGATCATTGGGGCAGTACTTC.

Many counts were recorded for this clonotype. For the CDR3, the DNA is TGTGCCAGCATCAAGGGTTATTTGGGCCCGAACACTGAAGCTTTCTTT. It is translated as CASIKGYLGPNTEAFF. The chain recombines TRBV7-9 with TRBJ1-1; D is ambiguous. Germline lookup yields CDR1 SEHNR and CDR2 FQNEAQ (reference sequence). V shed 7 bases and J shed 1 base, with 19 bases lying between them. The CDR3 length is 16 residues.

This clonotype was found many times. The genes are TRBV5-3 and TRBJ2-5, with 15 nucleotides matching TRBD2. TRBV5-3 is filed as an ORF, its function uncertain. The CDR3 consists of 16 residues. V was clipped by 8 bases and J by 4 bases; unmatched bases: 9. The CDR3 DNA follows: TGTGCCAGCAGCATAGGGACTAGCGGGGGGTTAGAGACCCAGTACTTC. The encoded protein is CASSIGTSGGLETQYF.

Of note for this clonotype: This is likely an artifact of a read error, given a far larger clone one base away. The chain couples TRBV7-9 to TRBJ2-3; 14 bases agree with TRBD2. The J call could be wrong; TRBJ2-7 is a better fit for the DNA end. CDR1 SEHNR and CDR2 FQNEAQ come from the germline V gene (reference sequence). The CDR3 is 18 amino acids. As DNA, the CDR3 is TGTGCCAGCAGCAACCAACGGACTAGCGGGAGGAATGTCTACGAGCAGTACTTC. Protein: CASSNQRTSGRNVYEQYF.

This clonotype has at least ten counts. The V gene is TRBV2, the J gene TRBJ1-1; D is undetermined. V lost 5 bases and J lost 0, with 16 bases in between. This CDR3 contains 16 residues. Germline values: CDR1 SNHLY, CDR2 FYNNEI. This chain's CDR3 is CASSSRAVSMNTEAFF. In nucleotides, the CDR3 is TGTGCCAGCAGTTCGAGGGCCGTCTCCATGAACACTGAAGCTTTCTTT.

In the case of this clonotype: It differs at one base from a far larger clone, so likely a read error. V gene TRBV18 combines with J gene TRBJ2-1; the D gene is possibly TRBD2 (6 bases). V lost 2 bases, J lost 10 bases, and 12 bases lay in between. There are 13 residues in the CDR3. Germline values: CDR1 KGHSH, CDR2 LQKENI. The CDR3 region has the DNA TGTGCCAGCTCACCAAGGCCGGACTACGAGCAGTTCTTC. Translated, it gives CASSPRPDYEQFF.

This clonotype occurred many times. The chain joins TRBV24-1 to TRBJ1-1, with no clear D. In germline, CDR1 is KGHDR, CDR2 SFDVKD. V was trimmed by 4 bases and J by 10 bases, leaving 9 bases between them. The CDR3 loop spans 11 amino acids. The CDR3 DNA reads TGTGCCACCAGTGACCGTGCGCGAGCTTTCTTT. This translates into CATSDRARAFF.

The sample holds many counts of this clonotype. The CDR3 is CASSVGQPQHF. In nucleotides, the CDR3 is TGTGCCAGCAGTGTGGGTCAGCCCCAGCATTTT. The genes are TRBV2 and TRBJ1-5, with unresolved D. Germline V gene data show CDR1 as SNHLY and CDR2 as FYNNEI. Deletions cut 4 bases from V and 6 bases from J, with 4 bases between. This CDR3 has 11 amino acids.

This clonotype was observed a few times. The V gene is TRBV27, the J gene TRBJ2-3; 7 nucleotides match TRBD2. J gave up 0 bases and V 3 bases, and 3 bases lay outside the gene matches. The CDR3 covers 15 residues. Germline V gene lookup returns CDR1 MNHEY and CDR2 SMNVEV (reference sequence). DNA for the CDR3: TGTGCCAGCAGTTTTTGGCGGGAGAGCACAGATACGCAGTATTTT. Residues: CASSFWRESTDTQYF.

The chain joins TRBV6-8 to TRBJ1-3; 7 bases are a match to TRBD1. This CDR3 is built from 14 residues. Germline values: CDR1 MNHGY, CDR2 SAAAGT. J was trimmed by 4 bases and V by 5 bases; bases with no gene match: 5. CDR3 in DNA: TGTGCCAGCAGTACGACAGGGCGCGGAAACACCATATATTTT. The encoded protein is CASSTTGRGNTIYF.

This clonotype was recorded at least ten times. The rearrangement links TRBV28 to TRBJ1-6; tentatively, D is TRBD1 (6 bases). The ends were cut back, 3 bases at V and 7 bases at J, with 19 bases in the middle. In germline, CDR1 is MDHEN, CDR2 SYDVKM. The CDR3 loop spans 17 amino acids. The CDR3 region is CASSFVGAGGGNSPLHF. Here the CDR3 DNA reads TGTGCCAGCAGTTTTGTGGGGGCGGGGGGAGGGAATTCACCCCTCCACTTT.

The chain carries TRBV5-1 and TRBJ2-7; TRBD1 is a possible D gene (5 bases). The CDR3 is 14 amino acids. The ends were cut back, 4 bases at V and 2 bases at J, with 13 bases in the middle. Germline lookup yields CDR1 SGHRS and CDR2 YFSETQ. CDR3 bases: TGCGCCAGCAGCCAACTCCAGGGCCCCTACGAGCAGTACTTC. Residues: CASSQLQGPYEQYF. Looking up the rest from reference TRBV5-1 and TRBJ2-7 gives the full variable domain: KAGVTQTPRYLIKTRGQQVTLSCSPISGHRSVSWYQQTPGQGLQFLFEYFSETQRNKGNFPGRFSGRQFSNSRSEMNVSTLELGDSALYLCASSQLQGPYEQYFGPGTRLTVT.

This clonotype has ten or more counts. The chain carries TRBV28 and TRBJ1-2, with a tentative D call TRBD1 (5 bases). The CDR3 length is 14 residues. The germline CDR1 and CDR2 sequences are MDHEN and SYDVKM. Trimming took 2 bases from V and 4 from J, leaving 11 bases between them. The CDR3 DNA reads TGTGCCAGCAGTTTAGGGGCAGCCGCCTATGGCTACACCTTC. The encoded protein is CASSLGAAAYGYTF.

V gene TRBV11-3 combines with J gene TRBJ2-3, with unresolved D. Germline loops: CDR1 SGHNT, CDR2 YENEEA. V was trimmed by 5 bases and J by 9 bases, leaving 12 bases between them. The length of the CDR3 is 12 residues. CDR3 sequence reads: CASSGYKRTQYF. Here the CDR3 DNA reads TGTGCCAGCAGCGGCTATAAGAGGACGCAGTATTTT.

This clonotype showed up many times. The chain employs TRBV20-1 and TRBJ1-2, with D perhaps matching TRBD1 (5 bases). The CDR3 spans 13 residues. The ends were cut back, 6 bases at V and 0 bases at J, with 11 bases in the middle. CDR1 and CDR2 (germline): DFQATT, SNEGSKA (reference sequence). The CDR3 loop is CSAGGGTNYGYTF. CDR3 nucleotide sequence: TGCAGTGCCGGGGGGGGGACTAACTATGGCTACACCTTC.

There are many counts of this clonotype. The rearrangement joins TRBV4-1 to TRBJ1-2; D unclear. The CDR3 sequence is 17 residues long. From germline, CDR1 is MGHRA and CDR2 YSYEKL. V was trimmed by 0 bases and J by 4 bases, leaving 18 bases between them. The CDR3 DNA reads as TGCGCCAGCAGCCAAGACGAAGAAAGAGGTTATGTCTATGGCTACACCTTC. It codes for CASSQDEERGYVYGYTF.

This clonotype came up many times. This chain uses TRBV29-1 with TRBJ2-5; TRBD2 agrees at 9 bases. The germline CDR1 and CDR2 sequences are SQVTM and ANQGSEA. The V segment lost 7 bases and the J segment 5 bases; nucleotides outside the gene matches: 5. The CDR3 spans 12 residues. CDR3 coding DNA: TGCAGCGGGGCGGGAGGGGGTGAGACCCAGTACTTC. Amino acids: CSGAGGGETQYF.

This clonotype was seen repeatedly, ten times or more. The chain carries TRBV2 and TRBJ1-5; a possible D gene is TRBD1 (5 bases). The CDR3 extends over 15 amino acids. CDR1 and CDR2 from the germline V gene are SNHLY and FYNNEI. V lost 1 base and J 0 bases, leaving 7 bases between the germline ends. CDR3 in DNA: TGTGCCAGCAGTGAAGAAGGGGATAGCAATCAGCCCCAGCATTTT. This sequence encodes CASSEEGDSNQPQHF.